The present T cell receptor beta chain was sequenced within a study of T-cell memory formation after mild COVID-19. Study results and caveats: From day 15 to 85, contracting clones were balanced between CD4 and CD8, whereas later expanders leaned toward CD4+. Contracting CD8+ clones were enriched in EMRA, CD4+ mainly in CM and EM.

A 5'RACE reaction primed in the constant segment made cDNA libraries of TCR alpha and TCR beta, and these carried sample barcodes and UMIs. TCRdb ran MiXCR on the 5' RACE reads and lists one entry per CDR3 protein. Here the sample spans 300,000 to 400,000 distinct CDR3 sequences, over 13% being singletons. Comments on this clonotype: Its antigen is currently unknown.

CDR1 is LGHNA and CDR2 is YNFKEQ in the germline V gene. The V end was cut by 4 bases, the J end by 2 bases, with 14 bases between. The CDR3 sequence is 15 residues long. The receptor was derived from a man younger than 30 who had mild COVID-19 (a few samples of this study predate the infection). Cell type and time point are not known. The chain is built from TRBV4-2 and TRBJ1-2; D might be TRBD1 (5 bases). Sequencing input: PBMCs or a T cell subset sorted from them (not recorded which). The CDR3 region is CASSPTGGPNYGYTF. The CDR3 DNA is TGTGCCAGCAGCCCCACTGGGGGACCGAACTATGGCTACACCTTC.